Listed below are T cell receptor beta chains from one sample, sequenced in a study of Tregs in tolerant kidney transplant recipients. Clones were read by immunoSEQ multiplex PCR, and TCRdb kept only the in-frame ones, dropping some. The sample includes approximately 260,000 clones, 65% to 85% of them seen just once. Sample: CD4+ T cells from blood. These receptors were obtained from a human donor in good health. Each CDR3 is given with its conserved first and last residue. The D gene is left open where the match is weak. Size is omitted from some rows. Given values are once, few, many or a class for expanded clones.

size	length	V	J	D	CDR3	DNA
NA	16	TRBV12-5	TRBJ2-7	NA	CASGLVPLGGSYEQYF	TGTGCTAGTGGTTTGGTCCCTCTGGGGGGATCCTACGAGCAGTACTTC
NA	15	TRBV5-4	TRBJ1-4	NA	CASSPRPREDEKLFF	TGTGCCAGCAGCCCAAGACCCCGGGAGGATGAAAAACTGTTTTTT
NA	14	TRBV10-3	TRBJ2-1	NA	CAISPGASYNEQFF	TGTGCCATCAGTCCCGGTGCTTCCTACAATGAGCAGTTCTTC
NA	16	TRBV4-1	TRBJ1-2	TRBD1	CASSQEVGQGFDGYTF	TGCGCCAGCAGCCAAGAGGTGGGACAGGGGTTTGATGGCTACACCTTC
NA	20	TRBV9	TRBJ1-3	TRBD1	CASSPEPGQGSQFSGNTIYF	TGTGCCAGCAGCCCTGAACCTGGACAGGGAAGCCAATTCTCTGGAAACACCATATATTTT
NA	15	TRBV5-1	TRBJ2-3	NA	CASSLGLSNTDTQYF	TGCGCCAGCAGCTTGGGGCTGTCCAACACAGATACGCAGTATTTT
NA	13	TRBV25-1	TRBJ1-2	NA	CASSEHGFDGYTF	TGTGCCAGCAGTGAACACGGTTTTGATGGCTACACCTTC
NA	13	TRBV6-6	TRBJ1-1	NA	CASPLTENTEAFF	TGTGCCAGCCCCTTGACGGAGAACACTGAAGCTTTCTTT
NA	13	TRBV29-1	TRBJ2-3	NA	CSGGTSGTDTQYF	TGCAGCGGAGGGACTTCGGGCACAGATACGCAGTATTTT
once	11	TRBV6-5	TRBJ1-1	NA	CASSGGLVAFF	TGTGCCAGCAGTGGGGGACTAGTAGCTTTCTTT
NA	11	TRBV5-8	TRBJ1-1	NA	CASRRNTEAFF	TGTGCCAGCAGGAGGAACACTGAAGCTTTCTTT
NA	13	TRBV13	TRBJ2-3	NA	CASSFSESDTQYF	TGTGCCAGCAGCTTTAGCGAATCGGATACGCAGTATTTT
NA	11	TRBV30	TRBJ1-3	NA	CAWSGGYTIYF	TGTGCCTGGAGTGGGGGCTACACCATATATTTT
NA	15	TRBV7-7	TRBJ2-1	TRBD2	CASSPTSGSYNEQFF	TGTGCCAGCAGCCCTACTAGCGGGTCCTACAATGAGCAGTTCTTC
NA	17	TRBV5-1	TRBJ2-3	NA	CASSFTRRDLYTDTQYF	TGCGCCAGCAGCTTTACGAGAAGGGATCTTTACACAGATACGCAGTATTTT
NA	13	TRBV2	TRBJ2-7	NA	CASSEVPSYEQYF	TGTGCCAGCAGTGAAGTACCCTCCTACGAGCAGTACTTC
NA	16	TRBV18	TRBJ1-5	NA	CASSPTTGGGNQPQHF	TGTGCCAGCTCACCTACGACAGGAGGGGGCAATCAGCCCCAGCATTTT
NA	14	TRBV2	TRBJ2-3	NA	CASSPRANTDTQYF	TGTGCCAGCAGCCCCAGGGCAAACACAGATACGCAGTATTTT
NA	17	TRBV7-9	TRBJ2-7	NA	CASSPSTVAGSPYEQYF	TGTGCCAGCAGCCCCTCAACGGTGGCAGGGAGCCCCTACGAGCAGTACTTC
NA	14	TRBV19	TRBJ1-1	TRBD1	CASSSDRVNTEAFF	TGTGCCAGTAGTTCAGACAGGGTGAACACTGAAGCTTTCTTT
NA	15	TRBV5-1	TRBJ1-4	NA	CASSLSTNNNEKLFF	TGCGCCAGCAGCTTGAGTACCAACAATAATGAAAAACTGTTTTTT
NA	15	TRBV6-6	TRBJ2-6	NA	CASRYGGSGANVLTF	TGTGCCAGCAGATACGGGGGATCCGGGGCCAACGTCCTGACTTTC
few	16	TRBV7-9	TRBJ2-2	NA	CASSLEGHLFTGELFF	TGTGCCAGCAGCTTAGAGGGACATCTCTTTACCGGGGAGCTGTTTTTT
NA	16	TRBV5-4	TRBJ2-5	TRBD2	CASSSVVSSGQETQYF	TGTGCCAGCAGCTCCGTCGTGTCTAGCGGCCAAGAGACCCAGTACTTC
NA	12	TRBV29-1	TRBJ1-1	NA	CSAIGGGTEAFF	TGCAGCGCCATAGGTGGCGGCACTGAAGCTTTCTTT
NA	16	TRBV5-4	TRBJ1-2	NA	CASSLEVGQTYYGYTF	TGTGCCAGCAGCTTGGAGGTCGGACAAACTTACTATGGCTACACCTTC
NA	17	TRBV4-1	TRBJ2-1	NA	CASSQDSGSGSYNEQFF	TGCGCCAGCAGCCAAGATTCGGGGAGTGGGTCCTACAATGAGCAGTTCTTC
NA	15	TRBV7-2	TRBJ2-3	TRBD1	CASSLAVRGTDTQYF	TGTGCCAGCAGCTTAGCGGTCAGGGGGACAGATACGCAGTATTTT
NA	18	TRBV6-7	TRBJ2-1	NA	CASSYSPMGPSSYNEQFF	TGTGCCAGCAGTTACTCGCCGATGGGCCCGAGCTCCTACAATGAGCAGTTCTTC
NA	17	TRBV7-9	TRBJ1-1	NA	CASLRWSGGVGGREAFF	TGTGCCAGTTTAAGGTGGAGTGGGGGTGTCGGGGGCAGAGAAGCTTTCTTT
once	18	TRBV5-8	TRBJ2-3	TRBD2	CASSLFPGLAGPTDTQYF	TGTGCCAGCAGCTTGTTCCCGGGACTAGCGGGACCCACAGATACGCAGTATTTT
few	15	TRBV7-3	TRBJ2-1	TRBD2	CASTVAGGKYNEQFF	TGTGCCAGCACCGTAGCGGGGGGGAAATACAATGAGCAGTTCTTC
NA	15	TRBV5-8	TRBJ2-5	TRBD1	CASTLGQGAGETQYF	TGTGCCAGCACCTTGGGACAGGGGGCGGGAGAGACCCAGTACTTC
NA	12	TRBV5-6	TRBJ1-5	NA	CASSLNGRTEHF	TGTGCCAGCAGCTTGAATGGCCGGACGGAGCATTTT
NA	15	TRBV19	TRBJ1-1	TRBD1	CASSNGQVRGTEAFF	TGTGCCAGTAGTAACGGGCAAGTCAGGGGGACTGAAGCTTTCTTT
NA	15	TRBV4-1	TRBJ1-2	TRBD1	CASSAQGSIDYGYTF	TGTGCCAGCAGCGCACAGGGGTCCATCGACTATGGCTACACCTTC